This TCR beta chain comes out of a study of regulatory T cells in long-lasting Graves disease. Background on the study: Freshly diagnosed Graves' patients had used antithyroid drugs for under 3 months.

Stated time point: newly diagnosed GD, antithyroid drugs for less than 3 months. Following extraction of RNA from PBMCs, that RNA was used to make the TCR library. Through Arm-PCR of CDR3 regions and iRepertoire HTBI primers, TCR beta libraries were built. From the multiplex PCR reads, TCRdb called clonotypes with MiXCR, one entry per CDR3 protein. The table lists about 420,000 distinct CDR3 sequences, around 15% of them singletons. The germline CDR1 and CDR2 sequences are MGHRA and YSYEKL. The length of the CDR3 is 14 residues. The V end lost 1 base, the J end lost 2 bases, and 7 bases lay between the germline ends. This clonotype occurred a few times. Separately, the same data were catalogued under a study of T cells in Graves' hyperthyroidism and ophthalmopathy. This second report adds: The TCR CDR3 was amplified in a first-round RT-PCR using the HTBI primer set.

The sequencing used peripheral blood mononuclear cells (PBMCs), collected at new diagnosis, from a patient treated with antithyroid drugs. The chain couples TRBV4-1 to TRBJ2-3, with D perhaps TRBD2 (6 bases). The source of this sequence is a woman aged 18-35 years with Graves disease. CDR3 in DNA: TGCGCCAGCAGCCAAGGGACTACCACAGATACGCAGTATTTT. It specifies CASSQGTTTDTQYF.